This T cell receptor beta chain was sequenced in a study of blood T cell repertoires in COVID-19. The repertoire was sequenced with immunoSEQ multiplex PCR; TCRdb's copy has only in-frame clones and lacks some. The sample lists 150,000 to 200,000 clones, approximately 80% occurring once. Germline CDR1 and CDR2: SNHLY and FYNNEI. Trimming pared 6 bases from V and 2 bases from J, leaving 13 bases between. This CDR3 comprises 14 residues. The sequenced sample consisted of PBMCs or T cells enriched from blood (not recorded which). The sequence was obtained from a woman in her sixties who had recovered from COVID-19. The chain links TRBV2 to TRBJ1-1; D is perhaps TRBD1 (5 bases). The CDR3 is CASREQWGNTEAFF. As DNA, the CDR3 is TGTGCCAGCAGAGAACAGTGGGGCAACACTGAAGCTTTCTTT.